These T cell receptor beta chains were read from a single sample in a study of shared clonotypes between healthy human individuals. Using immunoSEQ multiplex PCR, the repertoire was profiled, and TCRdb retains in-frame clones only, with some absent. This table has around 2.1 million clones, 85% to 95% appearing once. Sample: naive CD8+ T cells from PBMCs. The receptors were sampled from a young man in good health. Some clones in this sample may be carry-over from other donors' samples. The CDR3 runs from the conserved cysteine through the conserved F or W. The D gene is left open where the match is weak. Clone size, where shown, is once, few, many, or a class for clones that have expanded.

clone size	D gene	V gene	J gene	CDR3 DNA	CDR3 protein
once	TRBD1	TRBV7-8	TRBJ1-2	TGTGCCAGCATGAGTAATCAAGGGGGCAATGGCTACACCTTC	CASMSNQGGNGYTF
.	.	TRBV28	TRBJ2-2	TGTGCCAGCAGTTTAATCCGACGGGACGAGGGGGAGCTGTTTTTT	CASSLIRRDEGELFF
once	.	TRBV10-2	TRBJ2-7	TGCGCCAGCAGTGGGTGGACCGGGACAGGACTAGCCTACGAGCAGTACTTC	CASSGWTGTGLAYEQYF
.	.	TRBV7-3	TRBJ2-5	TGTGCCAGCAGCCCTGGGACGACTAAGGGAGAGACCCAGTACTTC	CASSPGTTKGETQYF
.	.	TRBV15	TRBJ2-3	TGTGCCACCAGCAGAGGGACAGCCACAGATACGCAGTATTTT	CATSRGTATDTQYF
.	.	TRBV14	TRBJ1-4	TGTGCCAGCAGCCAAGCGGTGGGCAGATCCACCGAAGGCGAGGGGAAACTGTTTTTT	CASSQAVGRSTEGEGKLFF
.	.	TRBV10-3	TRBJ2-7	TGTGCCATCCTAGCCCCACTTACCTACGAGCAGTACTTC	CAILAPLTYEQYF
.	TRBD1	TRBV6-5	TRBJ1-5	TGTGCCAGCAGCGAGACAGGGGCCTTTGGGCAGCCCCAGCATTTT	CASSETGAFGQPQHF
.	.	TRBV5-6	TRBJ1-2	TGTGCCAGCAGCCAGGGATCGGGGGTGGGCTACACCTTC	CASSQGSGVGYTF
.	TRBD2	TRBV5-4	TRBJ2-2	TGTGCCAGCAGCTTGGGACTAGCGGGAGATCTTTGGGAGCTGTTTTTT	CASSLGLAGDLWELFF